The source of this T cell receptor (beta chain) is a study of cytomegalovirus exposure and HLA in healthy donors. The PCR was carried out with 60 Vbeta primers and 13 Jbeta primers. Repertoires were generated with immunoSEQ multiplex PCR, while TCRdb's copy carries only in-frame clones and drops some. The sample includes about 59,000 clones, around 83% of them seen just once. Worth noting for this clone: Its antigen is as yet unknown.

Study-wide findings and caveats: Equally common other TCR beta chains were less clonally expanded than HLA-associated ones, a later analysis found. Reports showed the classifier diagnosing cytomegalovirus status with high specificity and sensitivity.

Sequences were obtained from PBMCs. This clonotype originated in a human donor in good health.

CDR3 region: CASSLRLAGGTDTQYF. CDR3 sequence (DNA): TGTGCCAGCAGCCTCAGACTAGCGGGAGGCACAGATACGCAGTATTTT. The chain couples TRBV4-2 to TRBJ2-3; 12 bases are shared with TRBD2. The CDR3 is made up of 16 amino acids. V shed 4 bases and J 1 base; nucleotides not matched to a gene: 3. Germline V CDR1 and CDR2: LGHNA, YNFKEQ.